The TCR beta chain described here comes from a study of blood T cell repertoires in COVID-19. Study-level background: The United States, Italy and Spain provided the acute and convalescent COVID-19 samples. Sample material is recorded as cDNA or gDNA derived from T cells, B-cell-depleted T cells, or PBMCs.

This CDR3 has 15 amino acids. V lost 2 bases, J lost 0 bases, and 11 bases lay in between. Germline V gives CDR1 SNHLY, CDR2 FYNNEI. Assay used: immunoSEQ multiplex PCR; TCRdb lists only in-frame clones, some missing. Seen here are roughly 300,000 clones, over 75% observed once, and the top ten hold around 6.9%. Sequencing was done on a sample of peripheral blood. The receptor was derived from a human donor in a cohort sampled during active COVID-19. The chain uses TRBV2 and TRBJ2-7; tentatively, D is TRBD2 (7 bases). For the CDR3, the DNA is TGTGCCAGCAGTGAATTGGGGGGGCCCTCCTACGAGCAGTACTTC. This translates into CASSELGGPSYEQYF.